This TCR beta chain was obtained from a study of T-cell memory formation after mild COVID-19. In its sample, this clonotype was seen a few times. TCRdb re-analysed the 5' RACE reads in MiXCR, keeping a single row per CDR3 protein. This table holds fewer than 250,000 distinct CDR3 sequences, 8% to 11% found once. The sequenced material came from PBMCs or a T cell subset sorted from them (not recorded which). The sequence was obtained from a man aged 18-30 years who had mild COVID-19 (a few samples of this study predate the infection). Cell type and time point are not known.

The CDR3 sequence is CASSGGQGRDSPLHF. The CDR3 bases are TGCGCCAGCAGCGGGGGACAGGGGAGAGATTCACCCCTCCACTTT. This sequence joins TRBV5-1 and TRBJ1-6; 10 positions agree with TRBD1. CDR1 SGHRS and CDR2 YFSETQ come from the germline V gene. Losses at the gene ends were 4 bases for V and 8 bases for J; bases not matched to a gene: 6. The CDR3 has 15 residues.